This is a list of T cell receptor beta chains from one sample in a study of blood T cell repertoires in COVID-19. Repertoires were generated with immunoSEQ multiplex PCR, while TCRdb's copy carries only in-frame clones and drops some. Here the sample spans roughly 130,000 clones, approximately 88% being singletons. Input material: PBMCs or T cells enriched from blood (not recorded which). All receptors come from a man aged 35 to 55 with acute COVID-19. Each CDR3 is given with its conserved first and last residue. The size entry is marked missing in some rows and otherwise reads once, few, many or a size class.

CDR3 length	V gene	clone size	CDR3 protein
15	TRBV4-3	.	CASSQDRTGGWEQYF
16	TRBV18	.	CASSPPGQGAYYEQFF
13	TRBV27	.	CASSPLDSYEQYF
14	TRBV6-5	.	CASSSRGDNEKLFF
15	TRBV19	.	CASSMGDLGSYEQYF
19	TRBV19	.	CASSIEGLAGGSSYNEQFF
15	TRBV28	.	CASSLVRQGFDEQYF
16	TRBV5-1	.	CASSPQGANGNSPLHF
13	TRBV4-3	.	CASSQDKTGQAFF
16	TRBV5-4	.	CASSPDSSSGANVLTF
14	TRBV5-1	.	CASSHTGVNTEAFF
13	TRBV6-4	.	CASSDSQNTEAFF
14	TRBV7-9	many	CASSLENGVGPQHF
16	TRBV10-2	.	CASSESQEAGYNEQFF
14	TRBV18	.	CASSPDTRADTQYF
18	TRBV19	.	CASSIEGGGTYGANVLTF
16	TRBV6-1	.	CASSEVLGRGWETQYF
13	TRBV5-1	once	CASSLGQQETQYF
15	TRBV28	.	CASSFVTNLHSPLHF
19	TRBV5-6	.	CASSPESGDPTVSGSTIYF
17	TRBV5-1	.	CASSPEAGTEVIYGYTF
16	TRBV19	.	CASSTGTSENTGELFF
14	TRBV7-2	.	CASSPGGNTGELFF
17	TRBV5-5	few	CASSLGNPQGLSYGYTF
15	TRBV3-1/TRBV3-2	.	CASSRTGQGSEKLFF
13	TRBV15	.	CATSSWTENIQYF
14	TRBV12-5	.	CASGLDRAGETQYF
14	TRBV29-1	.	CSVELVAGTGELFF
16	TRBV19	.	CASTWREGDIGNTIYF
13	TRBV6-2/TRBV6-3	.	CASSRTYTGELFF
15	TRBV5-4	.	CASSLDLAGAGELFF
15	TRBV4-2	.	CASSQAGQGDDEQFF
15	TRBV7-2	few	CASSLSGGRNQPQHF
14	TRBV3-1/TRBV3-2	.	CASSQDRGFQPQHF
13	TRBV30	.	CAWSVQVDYGYTF
15	TRBV28	.	CASSFQKGLGTEAFF
15	TRBV10-2	.	CASARGGSDYNEQFF
13	TRBV12-3/TRBV12-4	.	CASRGSSYNEQFF
15	TRBV4-1	.	CASSPRTSGQETQYF
12	TRBV30	.	CARDRGPNEQYF
17	TRBV27	.	CASSETSGGRSYNEQFF
12	TRBV28	.	CASSRRGTEAFF
14	TRBV4-3	.	CASSQDRRTGELFF